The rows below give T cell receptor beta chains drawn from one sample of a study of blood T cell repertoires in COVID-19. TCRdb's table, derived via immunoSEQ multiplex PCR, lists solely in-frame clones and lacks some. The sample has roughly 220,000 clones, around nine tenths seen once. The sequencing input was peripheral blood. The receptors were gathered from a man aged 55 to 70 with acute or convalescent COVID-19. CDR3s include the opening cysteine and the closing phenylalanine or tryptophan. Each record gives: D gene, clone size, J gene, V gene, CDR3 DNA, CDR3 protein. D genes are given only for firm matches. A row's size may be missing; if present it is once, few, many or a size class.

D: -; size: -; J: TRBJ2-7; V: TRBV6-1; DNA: TGTGCCAGCAGTGATCCCTGGACAAGGAGCTCCTACGAGCAGTACTTC; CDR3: CASSDPWTRSSYEQYF
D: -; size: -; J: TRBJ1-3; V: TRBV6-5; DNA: TGTGCCAGCAGTCCCGAGAGGGTTGGTGGAAACACCATATATTTT; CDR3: CASSPERVGGNTIYF
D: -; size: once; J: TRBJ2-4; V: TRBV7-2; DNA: TGTGCCAGCAGCTTAGGCGGGGGCACGCCGGGGATTCAGTACTTC; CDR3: CASSLGGGTPGIQYF
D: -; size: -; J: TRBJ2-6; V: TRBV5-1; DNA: TGCGCCAGCAGCTTATTGGCAGGCCGCTCTGGGGCCAACGTCCTGACTTTC; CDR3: CASSLLAGRSGANVLTF
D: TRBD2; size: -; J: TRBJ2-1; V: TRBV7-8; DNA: TGTGCCAGCAGCTTTTCTTTAGCGGGGGACCTCAATGAGCAGTTCTTC; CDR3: CASSFSLAGDLNEQFF
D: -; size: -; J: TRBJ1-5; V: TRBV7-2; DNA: TGTGCCAGCAGCCCCGGCGCCTCGGGGTATCAGCCCCAGCATTTT; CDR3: CASSPGASGYQPQHF
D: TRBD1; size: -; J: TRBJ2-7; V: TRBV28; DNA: TGTGCCAGCAGTTTGTCGGGACAGAGTGCCTACGAGCAGTACTTC; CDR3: CASSLSGQSAYEQYF
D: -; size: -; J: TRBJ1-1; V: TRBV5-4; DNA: TGTGCCAGCAGCTTTTCCAGGAAGGAAGCTTTCTTT; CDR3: CASSFSRKEAFF
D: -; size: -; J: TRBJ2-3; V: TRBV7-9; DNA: TGTGCCAGCAGCCCCTCTCCTACACTAATCACAGATACGCAGTATTTT; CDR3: CASSPSPTLITDTQYF
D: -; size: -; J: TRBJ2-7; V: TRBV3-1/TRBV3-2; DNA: TGTGCCAGCAGCCAAGATCCCGGGGGGCGCGGGAACGAGCAGTACTTC; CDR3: CASSQDPGGRGNEQYF
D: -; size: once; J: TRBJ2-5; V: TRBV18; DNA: TGTGCCAGCTCACCCCGACGGACTGAGACCCAGTACTTC; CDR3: CASSPRRTETQYF
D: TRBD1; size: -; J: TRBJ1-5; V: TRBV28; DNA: TGTGCCAGCAGTTTAATGGGGACAGGGGGTAATCAGCCCCAGCATTTT; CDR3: CASSLMGTGGNQPQHF
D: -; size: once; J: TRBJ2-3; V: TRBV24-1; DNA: TGTGCCACCAGTGGTACGTGGGGAGAGGCCACAGATACGCAGTATTTT; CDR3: CATSGTWGEATDTQYF
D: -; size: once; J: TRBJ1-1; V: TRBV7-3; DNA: TGTGCCAGCAGCTTAACACCCGACAGGAGGAACACTGAAGCTTTCTTT; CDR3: CASSLTPDRRNTEAFF
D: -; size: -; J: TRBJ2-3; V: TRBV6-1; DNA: TGTGCCAGCAGTGAATTGGGGGCCAGCACAGATACGCAGTATTTT; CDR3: CASSELGASTDTQYF
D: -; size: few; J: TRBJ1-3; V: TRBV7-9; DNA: TGTGCCAGCAGCTCCGCCGCAGGGCGTACTGGAAACACCATATATTTT; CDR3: CASSSAAGRTGNTIYF
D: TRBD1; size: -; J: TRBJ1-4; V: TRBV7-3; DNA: TGTGCCAGCAGCAAAAAGGCCCCCGACAGGGACGAAAAACTGTTTTTT; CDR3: CASSKKAPDRDEKLFF
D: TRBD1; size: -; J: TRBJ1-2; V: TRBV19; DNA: TGTGCCAGTAGTATTGACAGGGTTATTGGCTACACCTTC; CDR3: CASSIDRVIGYTF
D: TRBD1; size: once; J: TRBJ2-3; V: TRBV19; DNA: TGTGCCAGTCGGACAGGGGGTTCGACAGATACGCAGTATTTT; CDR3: CASRTGGSTDTQYF
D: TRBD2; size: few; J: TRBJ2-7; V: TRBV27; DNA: TGTGCCAGCAGGGTGACTAGCGGGCAAACCTACGAGCAGTACTTC; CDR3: CASRVTSGQTYEQYF
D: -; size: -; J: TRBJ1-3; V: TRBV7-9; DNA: TGTGCCAGCAGCCAGGGGCCAGGGATAGGAAACACCATATATTTT; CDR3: CASSQGPGIGNTIYF
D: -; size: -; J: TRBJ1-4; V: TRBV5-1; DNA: TGCGCCAGCAGCTTTGGGGGGGCGGAAGAAAAACTGTTTTTT; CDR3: CASSFGGAEEKLFF
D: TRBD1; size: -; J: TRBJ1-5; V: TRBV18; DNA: TGTGCCAGCTCACCGGGGACAGGGGACCAGCCCCAGCATTTT; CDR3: CASSPGTGDQPQHF
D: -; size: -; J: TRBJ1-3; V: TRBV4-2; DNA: TGTGCCAGCAGCCAAGTTAGGGCAGAGGGCTACACCATATATTTT; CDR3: CASSQVRAEGYTIYF
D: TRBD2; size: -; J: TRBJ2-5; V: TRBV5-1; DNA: TGCGCCAGCAGCTTGGTCGGGGGAGGGGACCAAGAGACCCAGTACTTC; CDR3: CASSLVGGGDQETQYF